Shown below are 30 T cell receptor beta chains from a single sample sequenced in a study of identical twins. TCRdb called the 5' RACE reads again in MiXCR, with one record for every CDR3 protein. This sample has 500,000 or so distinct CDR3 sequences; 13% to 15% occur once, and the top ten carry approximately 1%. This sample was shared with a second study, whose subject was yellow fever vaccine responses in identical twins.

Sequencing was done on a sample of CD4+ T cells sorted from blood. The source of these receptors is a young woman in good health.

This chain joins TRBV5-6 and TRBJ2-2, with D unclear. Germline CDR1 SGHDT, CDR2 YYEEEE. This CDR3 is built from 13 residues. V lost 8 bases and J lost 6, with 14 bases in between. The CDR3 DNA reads TGTGCCAGGAGCCCCCGGCACCCCGGGGAGCTGTTTTTT. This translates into CARSPRHPGELFF.

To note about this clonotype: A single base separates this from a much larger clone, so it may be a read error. Here the CDR3 reads CASSLAGLAYNKQFF. The CDR3 coding sequence is TGTGCCAGCAGCTTAGCAGGGTTGGCCTACAATAAGCAGTTCTTC. J is TRBJ2-1 and V is TRBV11-2; tentative D call: TRBD1 (5 bases). Germline V CDR1 and CDR2: SGHAT, FQNNGV. The CDR3 runs 15 residues.

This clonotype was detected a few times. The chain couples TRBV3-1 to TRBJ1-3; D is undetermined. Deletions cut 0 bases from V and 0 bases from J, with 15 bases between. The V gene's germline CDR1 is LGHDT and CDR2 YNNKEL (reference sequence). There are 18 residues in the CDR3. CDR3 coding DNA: TGTGCCAGCAGCCAAGAGAACTCTAGATCACTCTCTGGAAACACCATATATTTT. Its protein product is CASSQENSRSLSGNTIYF.

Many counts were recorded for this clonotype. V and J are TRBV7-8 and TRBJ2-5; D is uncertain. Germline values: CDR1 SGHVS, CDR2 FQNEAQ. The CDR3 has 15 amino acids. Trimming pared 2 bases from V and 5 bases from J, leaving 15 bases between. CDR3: CASSLFVGRAETQYF. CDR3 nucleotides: TGTGCCAGCAGCTTATTTGTAGGAAGGGCGGAGACCCAGTACTTC.

DNA of the CDR3: TGCAGTGCTAGGTCCGCCCGGGACGGAGGGGACGAGCAGTACTTC. It translates to CSARSARDGGDEQYF. The rearrangement joins TRBV20-1 to TRBJ2-7, with D possibly TRBD2 on 6 matching bases. The CDR3 sequence is 15 residues long. Germline V CDR1 and CDR2: DFQATT, SNEGSKA (reference sequence). Trimming left V 3 bases short and J 5 bases short, with 20 bases between.

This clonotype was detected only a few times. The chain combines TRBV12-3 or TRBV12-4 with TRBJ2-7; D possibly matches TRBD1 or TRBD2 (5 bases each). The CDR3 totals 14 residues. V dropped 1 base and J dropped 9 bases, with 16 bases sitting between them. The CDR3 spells CASSLDGGTGGQYF. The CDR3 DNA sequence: TGTGCCAGCAGTTTAGATGGTGGGACCGGCGGGCAGTACTTC.

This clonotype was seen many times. CDR3 coding DNA: TGTGCCAGCAGTCCCGCCCACGAGCAGTACTTC. Its protein product is CASSPAHEQYF. The V gene is TRBV12-3 or TRBV12-4, the J gene TRBJ2-7; D unresolved. The CDR3 totals 11 residues. Deletions cut 5 bases from V and 5 bases from J, with 7 bases between.

The CDR3, as DNA: TGCAGTGCTAGAGATCGCGCTAGCGGGAGGGGATCCTACAATGAGCAGTTCTTC. Translation gives CSARDRASGRGSYNEQFF. The rearrangement joins TRBV20-1 to TRBJ2-1, with TRBD2 identical over 12 bases. The germline V gene has CDR1 DFQATT and CDR2 SNEGSKA (reference sequence). The J segment lost 1 base and the V segment lost 0 bases, leaving 7 bases of the junction unmatched. The CDR3 has 18 amino acids.

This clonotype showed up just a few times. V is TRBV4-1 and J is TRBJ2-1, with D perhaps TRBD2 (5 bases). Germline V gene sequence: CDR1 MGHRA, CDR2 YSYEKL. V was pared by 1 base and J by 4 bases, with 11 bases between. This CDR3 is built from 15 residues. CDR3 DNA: TGCGCCAGCAGCCAAGGGTATAGCGCGTACAATGAGCAGTTCTTC. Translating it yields CASSQGYSAYNEQFF.

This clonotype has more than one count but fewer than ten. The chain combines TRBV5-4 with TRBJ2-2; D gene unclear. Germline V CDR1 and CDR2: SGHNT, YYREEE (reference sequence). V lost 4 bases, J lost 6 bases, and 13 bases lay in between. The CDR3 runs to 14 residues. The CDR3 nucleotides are TGTGCCAGCAGCCATAGAAGAGGCGCCGGGGAGCTGTTTTTT. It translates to CASSHRRGAGELFF.

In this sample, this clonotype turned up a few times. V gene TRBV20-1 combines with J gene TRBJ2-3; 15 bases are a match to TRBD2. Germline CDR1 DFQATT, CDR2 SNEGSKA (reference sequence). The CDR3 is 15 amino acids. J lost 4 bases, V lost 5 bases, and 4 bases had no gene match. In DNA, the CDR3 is TGCAGTGCTGGACTAGCGGGGGGGAAGGCAGATACGCAGTATTTT. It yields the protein CSAGLAGGKADTQYF.

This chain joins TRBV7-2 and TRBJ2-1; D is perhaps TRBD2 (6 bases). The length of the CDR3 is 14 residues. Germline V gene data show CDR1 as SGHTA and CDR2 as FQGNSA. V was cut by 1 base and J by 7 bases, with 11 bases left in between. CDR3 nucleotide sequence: TGTGCCAGCAGCTTAGGCCTAGCGTTTAATGAGCAGTTCTTC. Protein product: CASSLGLAFNEQFF. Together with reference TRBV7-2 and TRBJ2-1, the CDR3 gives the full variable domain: GAGVSQSPSNKVTEKGKDVELRCDPISGHTALYWYRQSLGQGLEFLIYFQGNSAPDKSGLPSDRFSAERTGGSVSTLTIQRTQQEDSAVYLCASSLGLAFNEQFFGPGTRLTVL.

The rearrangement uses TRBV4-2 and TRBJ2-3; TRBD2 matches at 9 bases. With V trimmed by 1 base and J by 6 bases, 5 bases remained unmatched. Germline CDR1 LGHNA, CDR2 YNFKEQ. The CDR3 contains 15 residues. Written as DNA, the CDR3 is TGTGCCAGCAGCCAAGCGGCTAGCGGGGTGGATACGCAGTATTTT. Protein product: CASSQAASGVDTQYF.

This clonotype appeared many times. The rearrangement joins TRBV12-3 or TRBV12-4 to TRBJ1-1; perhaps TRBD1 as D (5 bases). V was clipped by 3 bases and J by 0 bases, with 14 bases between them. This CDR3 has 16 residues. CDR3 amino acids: CASSFRGKSMNTEAFF. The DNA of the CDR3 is TGTGCCAGCAGTTTCCGGGGGAAATCCATGAACACTGAAGCTTTCTTT.

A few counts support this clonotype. The CDR3 is CASSQFSQGSSYNEQFF. The CDR3 bases are TGCGCCAGCAGCCAATTTTCCCAGGGTAGCTCCTACAATGAGCAGTTCTTC. This chain connects TRBV4-3 to TRBJ2-1; weak D call: TRBD1 (5 bases). Germline V gene sequence: CDR1 LGHNA, CDR2 YSLEER. This CDR3 has 17 amino acids. V lost 2 bases, J lost 0 bases, and 14 bases lay in between.

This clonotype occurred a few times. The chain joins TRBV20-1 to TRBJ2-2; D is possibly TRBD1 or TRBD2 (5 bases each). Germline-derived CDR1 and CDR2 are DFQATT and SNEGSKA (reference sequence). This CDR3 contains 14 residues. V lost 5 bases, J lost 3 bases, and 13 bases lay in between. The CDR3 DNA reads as TGCAGTGCTGACCGGGACCCCGACACCGGGGAGCTGTTTTTT. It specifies CSADRDPDTGELFF.

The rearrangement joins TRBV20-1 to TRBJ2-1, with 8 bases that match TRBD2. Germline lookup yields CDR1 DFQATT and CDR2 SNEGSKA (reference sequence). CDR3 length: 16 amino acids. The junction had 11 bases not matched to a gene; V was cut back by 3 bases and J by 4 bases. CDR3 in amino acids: CSARSRERERYNEQFF. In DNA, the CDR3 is TGCAGTGCTAGGTCCCGGGAGCGGGAGAGGTACAATGAGCAGTTCTTC.

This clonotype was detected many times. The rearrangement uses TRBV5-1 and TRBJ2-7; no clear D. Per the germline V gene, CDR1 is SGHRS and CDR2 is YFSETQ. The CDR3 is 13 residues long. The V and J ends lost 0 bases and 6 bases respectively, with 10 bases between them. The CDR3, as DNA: TGCGCCAGCAGCTTGGTCGAAGGGTTCGAGCAGTACTTC. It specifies CASSLVEGFEQYF.

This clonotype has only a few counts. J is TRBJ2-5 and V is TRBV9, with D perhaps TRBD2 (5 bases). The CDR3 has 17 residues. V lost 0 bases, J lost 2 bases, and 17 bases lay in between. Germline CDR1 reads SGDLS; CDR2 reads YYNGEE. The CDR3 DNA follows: TGTGCCAGCAGCGTAGGGGTGGTGGGGAGTGGGCAAGAGACCCAGTACTTC. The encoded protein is CASSVGVVGSGQETQYF.

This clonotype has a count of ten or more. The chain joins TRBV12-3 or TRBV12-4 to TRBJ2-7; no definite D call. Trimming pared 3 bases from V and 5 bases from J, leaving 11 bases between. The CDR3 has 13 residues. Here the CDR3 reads CASSLWVPNEQYF. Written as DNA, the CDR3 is TGTGCCAGCAGTTTGTGGGTTCCCAACGAGCAGTACTTC.

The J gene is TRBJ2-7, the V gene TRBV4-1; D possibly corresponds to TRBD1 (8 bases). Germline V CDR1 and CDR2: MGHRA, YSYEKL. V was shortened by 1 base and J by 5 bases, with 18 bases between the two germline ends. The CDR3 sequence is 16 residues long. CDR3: CASSQAGGQALDEQYF. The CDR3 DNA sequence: TGCGCCAGCAGCCAAGCGGGGGGACAGGCCCTCGACGAGCAGTACTTC.

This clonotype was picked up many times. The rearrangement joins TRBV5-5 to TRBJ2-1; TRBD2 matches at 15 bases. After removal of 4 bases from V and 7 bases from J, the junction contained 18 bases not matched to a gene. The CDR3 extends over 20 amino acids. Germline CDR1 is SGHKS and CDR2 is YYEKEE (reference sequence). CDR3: CASSRSTGPGLAGGGNEQFF. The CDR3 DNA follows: TGTGCCAGCAGCCGCTCGACAGGGCCGGGACTAGCGGGAGGAGGGAATGAGCAGTTCTTC.

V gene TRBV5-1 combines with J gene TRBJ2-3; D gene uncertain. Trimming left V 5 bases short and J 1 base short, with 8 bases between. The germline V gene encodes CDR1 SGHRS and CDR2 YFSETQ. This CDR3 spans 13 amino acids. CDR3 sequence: CASRDEGTDTQYF. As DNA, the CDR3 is TGCGCCAGCAGGGACGAAGGCACAGATACGCAGTATTTT.

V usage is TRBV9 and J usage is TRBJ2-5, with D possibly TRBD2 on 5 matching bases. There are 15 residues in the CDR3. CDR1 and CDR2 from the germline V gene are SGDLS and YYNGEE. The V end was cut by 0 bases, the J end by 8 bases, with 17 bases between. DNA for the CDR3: TGTGCCAGCAGCGTAGATGGCGGGTCATTGAGTACCCAGTACTTC. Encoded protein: CASSVDGGSLSTQYF.

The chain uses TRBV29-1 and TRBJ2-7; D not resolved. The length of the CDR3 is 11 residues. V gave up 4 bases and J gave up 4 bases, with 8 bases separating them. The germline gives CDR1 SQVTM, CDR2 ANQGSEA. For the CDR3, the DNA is TGCAGCGTTGTTTTGGGATACGAGCAGTACTTC. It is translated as CSVVLGYEQYF.

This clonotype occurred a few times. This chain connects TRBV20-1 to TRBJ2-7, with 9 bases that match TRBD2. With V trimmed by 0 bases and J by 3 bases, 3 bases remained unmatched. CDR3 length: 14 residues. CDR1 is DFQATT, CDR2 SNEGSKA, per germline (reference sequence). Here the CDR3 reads CSAREREGIYEQYF. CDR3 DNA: TGCAGTGCTAGAGAGCGGGAGGGGATCTACGAGCAGTACTTC.

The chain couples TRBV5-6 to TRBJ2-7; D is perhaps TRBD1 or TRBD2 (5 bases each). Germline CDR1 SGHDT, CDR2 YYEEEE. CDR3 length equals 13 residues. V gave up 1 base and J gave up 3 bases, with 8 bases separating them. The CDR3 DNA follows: TGTGCCAGCAGCTTGTATGGGGGCTACGAGCAGTACTTC. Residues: CASSLYGGYEQYF.

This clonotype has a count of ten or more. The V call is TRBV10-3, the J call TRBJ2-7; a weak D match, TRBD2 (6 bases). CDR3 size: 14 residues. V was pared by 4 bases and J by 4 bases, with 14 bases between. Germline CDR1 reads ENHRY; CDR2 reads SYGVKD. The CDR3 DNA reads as TGTGCCATCAGTGCGCAGGCGGGGCTGTACGAGCAGTACTTC. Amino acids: CAISAQAGLYEQYF.

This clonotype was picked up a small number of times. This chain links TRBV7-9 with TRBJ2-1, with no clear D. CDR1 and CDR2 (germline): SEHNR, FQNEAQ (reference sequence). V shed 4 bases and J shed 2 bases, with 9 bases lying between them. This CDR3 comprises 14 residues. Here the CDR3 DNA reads TGTGCCAGCAGCTATGGACCAACCTACAATGAGCAGTTCTTC. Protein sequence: CASSYGPTYNEQFF.

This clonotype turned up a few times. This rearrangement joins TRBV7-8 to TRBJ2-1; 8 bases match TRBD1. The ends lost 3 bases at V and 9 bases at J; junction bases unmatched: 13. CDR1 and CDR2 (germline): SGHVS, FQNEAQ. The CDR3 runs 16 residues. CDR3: CASSFPGQGFYSEQFF. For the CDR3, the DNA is TGTGCCAGCAGCTTCCCCGGACAGGGATTCTATAGTGAGCAGTTCTTC.